Described below is a single TCR beta chain sequence and its context. The entry originates in a study of cytomegalovirus exposure and HLA in healthy donors. After removal of 0 bases from V and 1 base from J, the junction contained 12 bases not matched to a gene. The CDR3 spans 18 residues. Germline-derived CDR1 and CDR2 are GTSNPN and SVGIG (reference sequence). This table comes from immunoSEQ multiplex PCR, and its TCRdb copy is limited to in-frame clones, with some not included. The sample holds fewer than 120,000 clones; 85% to 90% are singletons and the top ten take under 1.5%. Sequenced material: PBMCs. This sequence originates from a woman aged 30 to 39 in good health and CMV-seropositive. The rearrangement uses TRBV30 and TRBJ1-5; TRBD1 aligns across 7 bases. The CDR3 nucleotides are TGTGCCTGGAGTGTCAGGGGGTGGGCCGTCCGGAGCAATCAGCCCCAGCATTTT. It codes for CAWSVRGWAVRSNQPQHF.